This T cell receptor (beta chain) came from a study of PD-L1 blockade in urothelial cancer. Study background: A median of roughly 150,000 T cells was found in the blood samples. Findings and caveats of the study: By 3 weeks, tumor-associated blood clones had expanded more in durable-benefit patients.

For this clone: As yet, its antigen is unknown.

The germline CDR1 and CDR2 sequences are SNHLY and FYNNEI. The germline V and J ends were trimmed by 6 bases and 0 bases, with 12 bases remaining between them. This CDR3 has 14 residues. Time point specified: pretreatment peripheral blood. Sample numbers ranged from 1 to 8 per patient, encompassing pretreatment and on-treatment collections. Assay used: immunoSEQ multiplex PCR; TCRdb lists only in-frame clones, some missing. The sample shows 35,000 to 45,000 clones, 82% of them seen only once. The chain couples TRBV2 to TRBJ2-7; D is perhaps TRBD1 (6 bases). This TCR was recovered from a man aged 60 to 75 with urothelial cancer. This specimen was PBMCs, taken around atezolizumab (anti-PD-L1) treatment. The CDR3, as DNA: TGTGCCAGCAGGTTCGGACAGTACTCCTACGAGCAGTACTTC. Its protein product is CASRFGQYSYEQYF.